This T cell receptor beta chain originates from a study of identical twins. Study-wide results and limits: The authors drew conclusions from cross-sectional statistical analysis rather than following the same donors.

The CDR3 covers 14 residues. Between the trimmed V and J ends, which lost 0 bases and 5 bases, there was a span of 10 bases. Germline CDR1 DFQATT, CDR2 SNEGSKA (reference sequence). This clonotype was found a few times. Antigen unknown. MiXCR was run by TCRdb on the 5' RACE reads, yielding one entry per CDR3 protein. This table has hundreds of thousands of distinct CDR3 sequences, 5.5% to 7.5% appearing once. The V gene is TRBV20-1, the J gene TRBJ2-2; D gene ambiguous. The receptor was isolated from a man between 18 and 29 years old in good health. Sequences were obtained from naive T cells sorted from blood. The CDR3: CSARETKETGELFF. DNA of the CDR3: TGCAGTGCTAGAGAAACTAAGGAGACCGGGGAGCTGTTTTTT.